This is a list of T cell receptor beta chains from one sample in a study of blood T cell repertoires in COVID-19. TCRdb's copy holds only in-frame clones and misses some; the assay was immunoSEQ multiplex PCR. Of 250,000 to 350,000 clones listed, approximately 86% are singletons. The sequencing sample was made of peripheral blood. Source of these receptors: a woman in her seventies with COVID-19, enrolled during active disease. The CDR3 runs from the conserved cysteine through the conserved F or W. A D gene is named only where the DNA matches it firmly. Size values are once, few and many counts, or a class for expanded clones, and some rows have none.

cdr3_aa: CASSELDREAVGYTF; cdr3_nt: TGTGCCAGCAGTGAATTGGACAGGGAGGCGGTTGGCTACACCTTC; d_call: TRBD1; clone_size: -; j_call: TRBJ1-2; v_call: TRBV6-1
cdr3_aa: CASSFGEDTEAFF; cdr3_nt: TGTGCCAGCAGCTTCGGGGAAGACACTGAAGCTTTCTTT; d_call: -; clone_size: few; j_call: TRBJ1-1; v_call: TRBV7-2
cdr3_aa: CASSQAARGAIVGTGNTIYF; cdr3_nt: TGCGCCAGCAGCCAAGCGGCCAGGGGGGCTATCGTAGGAACTGGAAACACCATATATTTT; d_call: TRBD1; clone_size: -; j_call: TRBJ1-3; v_call: TRBV4-3
cdr3_aa: CASSSGGHNEQFF; cdr3_nt: TGTGCCAGTAGTTCAGGGGGGCACAATGAGCAGTTCTTC; d_call: -; clone_size: -; j_call: TRBJ2-1; v_call: TRBV19
cdr3_aa: CASSTSGGAETQYF; cdr3_nt: TGTGCCAGCTCAACCTCCGGGGGGGCCGAGACCCAGTACTTC; d_call: TRBD2; clone_size: -; j_call: TRBJ2-5; v_call: TRBV18
cdr3_aa: CASSLAAGEQYF; cdr3_nt: TGTGCCAGCAGCTTAGCCGCAGGCGAGCAGTACTTC; d_call: -; clone_size: -; j_call: TRBJ2-7; v_call: TRBV7-9
cdr3_aa: CAWSESGNTIYF; cdr3_nt: TGTGCCTGGAGTGAGAGTGGAAACACCATATATTTT; d_call: -; clone_size: few; j_call: TRBJ1-3; v_call: TRBV30
cdr3_aa: CATAQGRDRGDGYTF; cdr3_nt: TGTGCCACCGCTCAGGGCCGAGACAGGGGCGATGGCTACACCTTC; d_call: TRBD1; clone_size: -; j_call: TRBJ1-2; v_call: TRBV18
cdr3_aa: CASSLAGTGVPEQYF; cdr3_nt: TGTGCCAGCAGCTTGGCCGGGACAGGGGTCCCCGAGCAGTACTTC; d_call: TRBD1; clone_size: -; j_call: TRBJ2-7; v_call: TRBV5-8
cdr3_aa: CASKAQGGKTEAFF; cdr3_nt: TGTGCCAGCAAGGCCCAGGGGGGAAAGACTGAAGCTTTCTTT; d_call: TRBD1; clone_size: -; j_call: TRBJ1-1; v_call: TRBV25-1
cdr3_aa: CASGPSGTDTQYF; cdr3_nt: TGTGCTAGTGGGCCTAGTGGCACAGATACGCAGTATTTT; d_call: -; clone_size: once; j_call: TRBJ2-3; v_call: TRBV12-5
cdr3_aa: CASSGGDEQFF; cdr3_nt: TGTGCCAGCAGCGGGGGGGACGAGCAGTTCTTC; d_call: TRBD2; clone_size: -; j_call: TRBJ2-1; v_call: TRBV7-3
cdr3_aa: CASRSLQRPWPQHF; cdr3_nt: TGTGCCAGCAGGTCACTACAGCGGCCGTGGCCCCAGCATTTT; d_call: -; clone_size: -; j_call: TRBJ1-5; v_call: TRBV28
cdr3_aa: CSSGIQETQYF; cdr3_nt: TGCAGCTCGGGAATCCAAGAGACCCAGTACTTC; d_call: -; clone_size: -; j_call: TRBJ2-5; v_call: TRBV20-1
cdr3_aa: CASSRGTNSGNTIYF; cdr3_nt: TGTGCCAGCAGCAGGGGCACGAACTCTGGAAACACCATATATTTT; d_call: -; clone_size: -; j_call: TRBJ1-3; v_call: TRBV6-6
cdr3_aa: CASSVGGPGTEAFF; cdr3_nt: TGCGCCAGCAGTGTGGGAGGGCCGGGGACTGAAGCTTTCTTT; d_call: -; clone_size: -; j_call: TRBJ1-1; v_call: TRBV5-1
cdr3_aa: CSATGGDELFF; cdr3_nt: TGCAGTGCTACGGGGGGGGATGAACTGTTTTTT; d_call: -; clone_size: -; j_call: TRBJ1-4; v_call: TRBV20-1
cdr3_aa: CAWRGGQGTGELFF; cdr3_nt: TGTGCCTGGAGGGGGGGACAGGGAACCGGGGAGCTGTTTTTT; d_call: TRBD1; clone_size: -; j_call: TRBJ2-2; v_call: TRBV30
cdr3_aa: CASSQDIGTGGETQYF; cdr3_nt: TGTGCCAGCAGCCAGGATATTGGGACAGGGGGCGAGACCCAGTACTTC; d_call: TRBD1; clone_size: -; j_call: TRBJ2-5; v_call: TRBV3-1/TRBV3-2
cdr3_aa: CASSIPGQLYEQYF; cdr3_nt: TGTGCCAGTAGTATACCGGGACAGCTTTACGAGCAGTACTTC; d_call: TRBD1; clone_size: -; j_call: TRBJ2-7; v_call: TRBV19
cdr3_aa: CASSQDRRYQETQYF; cdr3_nt: TGTGCCAGCAGCCAAGATAGGAGGTACCAAGAGACCCAGTACTTC; d_call: -; clone_size: -; j_call: TRBJ2-5; v_call: TRBV14
cdr3_aa: CASSPPGNGNTIYF; cdr3_nt: TGTGCCAGCTCACCCCCCGGGAACGGAAACACCATATATTTT; d_call: -; clone_size: -; j_call: TRBJ1-3; v_call: TRBV18
cdr3_aa: CASSKDRGSGEEQYF; cdr3_nt: TGTGCCAGCAGCAAGGACCGGGGTAGCGGGGAAGAGCAGTACTTC; d_call: TRBD2; clone_size: once; j_call: TRBJ2-7; v_call: TRBV7-8
cdr3_aa: CASSLGGQGEQYF; cdr3_nt: TGTGCCAGCAGCTTGGGGGGGCAGGGCGAGCAGTACTTC; d_call: -; clone_size: -; j_call: TRBJ2-7; v_call: TRBV5-4
cdr3_aa: CASSFRGQPNQPQHF; cdr3_nt: TGTGCCAGCAGTTTTCGAGGACAGCCTAATCAGCCCCAGCATTTT; d_call: -; clone_size: -; j_call: TRBJ1-5; v_call: TRBV28
cdr3_aa: CASTGTSGRQFF; cdr3_nt: TGTGCCAGCACCGGGACTAGCGGGCGGCAGTTCTTC; d_call: TRBD2; clone_size: -; j_call: TRBJ2-1; v_call: TRBV2
cdr3_aa: CASGGWGDTGELFF; cdr3_nt: TGCGCCAGCGGAGGTTGGGGGGACACCGGGGAGCTGTTTTTT; d_call: -; clone_size: -; j_call: TRBJ2-2; v_call: TRBV5-1
cdr3_aa: CASSFDSYGYTF; cdr3_nt: TGTGCCAGCAGCTTTGACAGCTATGGCTACACCTTC; d_call: -; clone_size: -; j_call: TRBJ1-2; v_call: TRBV5-4
cdr3_aa: CATSRDRDYNEQFF; cdr3_nt: TGTGCCACCAGCAGGGACAGGGACTACAATGAGCAGTTCTTC; d_call: TRBD1; clone_size: -; j_call: TRBJ2-1; v_call: TRBV24-1
cdr3_aa: CASSLGGGGEKLFF; cdr3_nt: TGTGCCAGCAGCTTAGGCGGCGGGGGGGAAAAACTGTTTTTT; d_call: -; clone_size: -; j_call: TRBJ1-4; v_call: TRBV13
cdr3_aa: CASRDRDYEQYF; cdr3_nt: TGTGCCAGCAGGGACAGGGACTACGAGCAGTACTTC; d_call: TRBD1; clone_size: once; j_call: TRBJ2-7; v_call: TRBV2
cdr3_aa: CASSKTTGGEAFF; cdr3_nt: TGTGCCAGCAGCAAAACCACAGGGGGCGAAGCTTTCTTT; d_call: TRBD1; clone_size: few; j_call: TRBJ1-1; v_call: TRBV7-9
cdr3_aa: CASSSPGQFNSPLHF; cdr3_nt: TGTGCCAGCAGTTCCCCGGGACAGTTTAATTCACCCCTCCACTTT; d_call: TRBD1; clone_size: -; j_call: TRBJ1-6; v_call: TRBV27
cdr3_aa: CASVSGGGLETQYF; cdr3_nt: TGTGCCAGCGTATCTGGGGGGGGCCTAGAGACCCAGTACTTC; d_call: -; clone_size: -; j_call: TRBJ2-5; v_call: TRBV3-1/TRBV3-2
cdr3_aa: CASSESRGARSPLHF; cdr3_nt: TGCGCCAGCAGTGAGTCCAGGGGAGCACGGTCACCCCTCCACTTT; d_call: -; clone_size: -; j_call: TRBJ1-6; v_call: TRBV10-1
cdr3_aa: CATRTGWNTEAFF; cdr3_nt: TGCGCCACCAGGACAGGGTGGAACACTGAAGCTTTCTTT; d_call: TRBD1; clone_size: -; j_call: TRBJ1-1; v_call: TRBV5-1
cdr3_aa: CASSSGQGNGYTF; cdr3_nt: TGTGCCAGCAGCTCAGGACAGGGCAATGGCTACACCTTC; d_call: TRBD1; clone_size: -; j_call: TRBJ1-2; v_call: TRBV7-2
cdr3_aa: CSASDYMAGGPDNEQFF; cdr3_nt: TGCAGTGCTAGTGACTATATGGCGGGGGGGCCGGACAATGAGCAGTTCTTC; d_call: TRBD2; clone_size: -; j_call: TRBJ2-1; v_call: TRBV20-1
cdr3_aa: CASSLYSTDTQYF; cdr3_nt: TGTGCCAGCAGCTTATATAGCACAGATACGCAGTATTTT; d_call: -; clone_size: -; j_call: TRBJ2-3; v_call: TRBV7-2
cdr3_aa: CASSEGRGNTEAFF; cdr3_nt: TGTGCCAGCAGTGAAGGGCGGGGCAACACTGAAGCTTTCTTT; d_call: -; clone_size: once; j_call: TRBJ1-1; v_call: TRBV6-1
cdr3_aa: CASSLVGLAGLFSTDTQYF; cdr3_nt: TGTGCCAGCAGCTTAGTGGGACTAGCGGGGCTATTTAGCACAGATACGCAGTATTTT; d_call: TRBD2; clone_size: -; j_call: TRBJ2-3; v_call: TRBV7-2
cdr3_aa: CASSLYEGGAYNEQFF; cdr3_nt: TGTGCCAGCAGCCTTTACGAAGGGGGCGCTTACAATGAGCAGTTCTTC; d_call: TRBD1; clone_size: once; j_call: TRBJ2-1; v_call: TRBV9
cdr3_aa: CASSIPGASNYGYTF; cdr3_nt: TGTGCCAGTAGTATACCTGGGGCGTCTAACTATGGCTACACCTTC; d_call: -; clone_size: -; j_call: TRBJ1-2; v_call: TRBV19
cdr3_aa: CASSLGNRLADNEQFF; cdr3_nt: TGCGCCAGCAGCTTGGGAAATCGACTAGCGGACAATGAGCAGTTCTTC; d_call: TRBD2; clone_size: -; j_call: TRBJ2-1; v_call: TRBV5-1
cdr3_aa: CSASHTRVDGYTF; cdr3_nt: TGCAGTGCTAGTCATACGCGCGTTGATGGCTACACCTTC; d_call: -; clone_size: -; j_call: TRBJ1-2; v_call: TRBV20-1
cdr3_aa: CASSLRTDNQPQHF; cdr3_nt: TGTGCCAGCAGCTTACGGACAGACAATCAGCCCCAGCATTTT; d_call: -; clone_size: once; j_call: TRBJ1-5; v_call: TRBV7-2
cdr3_aa: CASSFSRQGSHYGYTF; cdr3_nt: TGTGCCAGCAGCTTTAGCAGGCAGGGGTCCCACTATGGCTACACCTTC; d_call: -; clone_size: -; j_call: TRBJ1-2; v_call: TRBV7-9
cdr3_aa: CASSLYGTGLGGYTF; cdr3_nt: TGTGCCAGCAGCTTATACGGGACAGGGCTAGGGGGCTACACCTTC; d_call: TRBD1; clone_size: -; j_call: TRBJ1-2; v_call: TRBV7-2
cdr3_aa: CASSFGQSYGYTF; cdr3_nt: TGTGCCAGCAGCTTTGGGCAGAGCTATGGCTACACCTTC; d_call: -; clone_size: -; j_call: TRBJ1-2; v_call: TRBV7-2
cdr3_aa: CASSKAQGGCVGYTF; cdr3_nt: TGTGCCAGCAGCAAAGCGCAAGGGGGATGCGTAGGCTACACCTTC; d_call: -; clone_size: -; j_call: TRBJ1-2; v_call: TRBV21-1
cdr3_aa: CASSHRGGGYTF; cdr3_nt: TGTGCCAGCAGTCACAGGGGTGGTGGCTACACCTTC; d_call: TRBD1; clone_size: -; j_call: TRBJ1-2; v_call: TRBV12-3/TRBV12-4
cdr3_aa: CSVTFEYGYTF; cdr3_nt: TGCAGCGTCACCTTTGAGTATGGCTACACCTTC; d_call: -; clone_size: -; j_call: TRBJ1-2; v_call: TRBV29-1
cdr3_aa: CASSLDRTTNTQYF; cdr3_nt: TGTGCCAGCAGCTTAGACAGGACCACGAATACGCAGTATTTT; d_call: -; clone_size: -; j_call: TRBJ2-3; v_call: TRBV7-2
cdr3_aa: CASSAYNQPQHF; cdr3_nt: TGTGCCAGCAGTGCCTACAATCAGCCCCAGCATTTT; d_call: -; clone_size: -; j_call: TRBJ1-5; v_call: TRBV12-3/TRBV12-4